This T cell receptor beta chain was observed in a study of control samples from healthy donors and cancer patients. This CDR3 region has 12 residues. CDR1 and CDR2 from the germline V gene are SGHRS and YFSETQ. Deletions cut 10 bases from V and 4 bases from J, with 14 bases between. Sequenced by immunoSEQ multiplex PCR; TCRdb stores in-frame clones only, minus some. The profile covers roughly 180,000 clones, with 75% to 95% appearing a single time and around 2% taken by the ten largest. In its sample, this clone was seen once. This TCR was sampled from a woman in her thirties or forties in good health. The chain carries TRBV5-1 and TRBJ1-2; unclear D gene. Sequenced: blood. CDR3 protein: CAPDRGPYGYTF. The DNA for the CDR3 is TGCGCCCCCGACCGGGGTCCCTATGGCTACACCTTC.